Shown below are 10 T cell receptor beta chains from a single sample sequenced in a study of blood T cell repertoires in COVID-19 (dated by TCRdb to 2018 to 2021). Receptor amplification or capture employed the immunoSEQ multiplex PCR assay. Sourced from immuneACCESS, this table was stored by TCRdb with only in-frame sequences that have V and J called. A share of the clones is absent; for the studies checked, an unresolved V gene accounts for under half, and the remainder has no known explanation. The sample has hundreds of thousands of clones on record, around four fifths of them singletons. The ten largest clonotypes hold under 3% of the sample. Sequenced: peripheral blood. These receptors came from a woman in her forties with active or convalescent COVID-19.

This clone showed up just once. The chain has TRBV30 and TRBJ2-5; 9 bases map to TRBD2. The CDR3 totals 16 residues. Germline trimming cut 0 bases from V and 2 bases from J; bases unmatched to any gene: 7. Germline V lookup: CDR1 GTSNPN, CDR2 SVGIG (reference sequence). As DNA, the CDR3 is TGTGCCTGGAGTGTCAGATCTAGCGGGGTTCAAGAGACCCAGTACTTC. Amino acids: CAWSVRSSGVQETQYF.

J is TRBJ1-5 and V is TRBV27; 9 bases line up with TRBD1. The CDR3 covers 12 residues. Losses at the gene ends were 10 bases for V and 12 bases for J; bases not matched to a gene: 10. CDR1 MNHEY and CDR2 SMNVEV come from the germline V gene (reference sequence). The CDR3 DNA reads as TGTGCCACCGGGACAGGGTCCTGGCTCCAGCATTTT. It yields the protein CATGTGSWLQHF.

This chain links TRBV2 with TRBJ2-2, with D possibly matching TRBD1 (5 bases). CDR1 is SNHLY and CDR2 is FYNNEI in the germline V gene. This CDR3 has 13 residues. The ends were cut back, 6 bases at V and 4 bases at J, with 9 bases in the middle. CDR3: CASRQTVTGELFF. The CDR3 region has the DNA TGTGCCAGCAGGCAGACAGTCACCGGGGAGCTGTTTTTT.

This rearrangement joins TRBV5-1 to TRBJ1-2; the D gene is possibly TRBD1 (5 bases). Germline CDR1 and CDR2: SGHRS and YFSETQ. CDR3 length equals 16 residues. Trimming removed 1 base at V and 2 bases at J, with 15 bases between. CDR3 bases: TGCGCCAGCAGCTTGACGGGGGAAGGGATAAACTATGGCTACACCTTC. Its translation is CASSLTGEGINYGYTF.

Points on this clone: Other DNA sequences within the sample encode an identical CDR3. V gene TRBV9 combines with J gene TRBJ2-3; no clear D. Germline CDR1 is SGDLS and CDR2 is YYNGEE. This CDR3 region has 12 residues. Trimming shortened V by 0 bases and J by 4 bases, and 3 bases separated the two germline ends. The CDR3 loop reads CASSVASDTQYF. The CDR3 DNA sequence: TGTGCCAGCAGCGTAGCTTCAGATACGCAGTATTTT.

This clone was seen more than once but under ten times. J is TRBJ2-7 and V is TRBV24-1, with 7 bases that match TRBD1. J gave up 7 bases and V 5 bases, and 13 bases lay outside the gene matches. In germline, CDR1 is KGHDR, CDR2 SFDVKD. CDR3 length: 15 amino acids. CDR3: CATSAGDREDGEQYF. CDR3 sequence (DNA): TGTGCCACCAGTGCCGGTGACAGGGAAGACGGAGAGCAGTACTTC.

The chain combines TRBV3-1 (or the pseudogene TRBV3-2) with TRBJ2-5; tentative D call: TRBD2 (6 bases). The CDR3 length is 16 residues. Deletions cut 10 bases from V and 3 bases from J, with 24 bases between. The germline CDR1 and CDR2 sequences are LGHDT and YNNKEL (reference sequence). This chain's CDR3 is CATSPSGRLGEETQYF. DNA for the CDR3: TGTGCCACCTCACCGAGCGGGCGGTTGGGGGAAGAGACCCAGTACTTC.

Concerning this clone itself: At the DNA level, this CDR3 is encoded by other sequences in the same sample as well. The chain recombines TRBV11-3 with TRBJ2-7; 7 bases match TRBD2. Trimming cost V 1 base and J 2 bases; bases outside gene matches: 2. This CDR3 contains 14 residues. Per germline, CDR1 SGHNT and CDR2 YENEEA. CDR3 bases: TGTGCCAGCAGCTTAGTTCGGGAGGCCTACGAGCAGTACTTC. Its translation is CASSLVREAYEQYF. The entire variable domain, with the rest obtained from reference TRBV11-3 and TRBJ2-7, is as follows: EAGVVQSPRYKIIEKKQPVAFWCNPISGHNTLYWYLQNLGQGPELLIRYENEEAVDDSQLPKDRFSAERLKGVDSTLKIQPAELGDSAVYLCASSLVREAYEQYFGPGTRLTVT.

This clone has only a few counts. The V and J genes are TRBV7-9 and TRBJ1-4; 11 nucleotides agree with TRBD1. V lost 6 bases to trimming and J lost 5 bases; unmatched junction nucleotides: 8. CDR1 is SEHNR and CDR2 is FQNEAQ in the germline V gene (reference sequence). The CDR3 has 16 amino acids. CDR3: CASRPRTGGENEKLFF. DNA for the CDR3: TGTGCCAGCAGACCCCGGACAGGGGGCGAGAATGAAAAACTGTTTTTT.

This sequence joins TRBV7-8 and TRBJ2-3; 11 bases line up with TRBD2. V lost 5 bases, J lost 6 bases, and 4 bases stayed unmatched. Germline V gene sequence: CDR1 SGHVS, CDR2 FQNEAQ. The CDR3 sequence is 14 residues long. CDR3 nucleotide sequence: TGTGCCAGCAGCCTGGGACTAGCGGCCGATACGCAGTATTTT. As protein: CASSLGLAADTQYF.